Listed below are T cell receptor beta chains from one sample, sequenced in a study of cytomegalovirus exposure and HLA in healthy donors. Only in-frame clones appear in the TCRdb table, and some are missing; sequencing was by immunoSEQ multiplex PCR. The sample records over 150,000 clones, around four fifths being singletons. What was sequenced was PBMCs. Every receptor here comes from a woman in her 50s in good health and CMV-seropositive. CDR3s include the opening cysteine and the closing phenylalanine or tryptophan. D genes are given only for firm matches. Clone size is shown for a subset of rows, as once, few, many or a class of expanded clone.

D gene	V gene	clone size	J gene	CDR3 protein	CDR3 DNA
TRBD1	TRBV6-5	few	TRBJ1-5	CASRGTGSQPQHF	TGTGCCAGCAGGGGGACAGGGTCCCAGCCCCAGCATTTT
TRBD2	TRBV5-1	once	TRBJ2-3	CASSPRLATDTQYF	TGCGCCAGCAGCCCTAGACTAGCCACAGATACGCAGTATTTT
TRBD1	TRBV5-1	-	TRBJ1-5	CASSSGQGNQPQHF	TGCGCCAGCAGCTCGGGACAGGGCAATCAGCCCCAGCATTTT
-	TRBV14	-	TRBJ2-7	CASSLQGTYEQYF	TGTGCCAGCAGCCTACAGGGAACCTACGAGCAGTACTTC
TRBD1	TRBV7-9	-	TRBJ1-1	CASSLGDRVTDGDEAFF	TGTGCCAGCAGCTTAGGTGACAGGGTAACGGACGGTGATGAAGCTTTCTTT
TRBD2	TRBV5-1	-	TRBJ2-3	CASSPGTSGGRADTQYF	TGCGCCAGCAGCCCGGGGACTAGCGGGGGGAGGGCAGATACGCAGTATTTT
-	TRBV2	-	TRBJ1-2	CASRGGGGRVYGYTF	TGTGCCAGCAGGGGGGGAGGGGGGCGCGTCTATGGCTACACCTTC
-	TRBV18	-	TRBJ1-3	CASSLTGISGNTIYF	TGTGCCAGCTCACTCACAGGGATCTCTGGAAACACCATATATTTT
TRBD1	TRBV7-6	-	TRBJ1-1	CASSSLGIRDRGTNTEAFF	TGTGCCAGCAGCTCACTTGGGATCCGGGACAGGGGTACGAACACTGAAGCTTTCTTT
-	TRBV5-6	few	TRBJ2-3	CASSRGHRSTDTQYF	TGTGCCAGCAGCAGGGGACACCGAAGCACAGATACGCAGTATTTT
-	TRBV30	few	TRBJ2-3	CAWNRQVSSTDTQYF	TGTGCCTGGAACCGACAGGTTTCTAGCACAGATACGCAGTATTTT
TRBD1	TRBV9	-	TRBJ1-1	CASSRQGAVNTEAFF	TGTGCCAGCTCCCGACAGGGGGCTGTGAACACTGAAGCTTTCTTT
-	TRBV13	-	TRBJ2-3	CASSSDEDPRPDTQYF	TGTGCCAGCAGCTCAGACGAGGATCCTCGGCCAGATACGCAGTATTTT
TRBD1	TRBV6-1	-	TRBJ2-4	CASSEAGTGRNIQYF	TGTGCCAGCAGTGAAGCCGGGACAGGGAGAAACATTCAGTACTTC
TRBD1	TRBV4-1	-	TRBJ2-7	CASSEVWDRSYEQYF	TGCGCCAGCAGCGAAGTATGGGACAGGTCCTACGAGCAGTACTTC
-	TRBV14	-	TRBJ1-1	CASSQGEGLGTEAFF	TGTGCCAGCAGCCAGGGGGAGGGATTGGGCACTGAAGCTTTCTTT
TRBD2	TRBV6-5	-	TRBJ2-1	CATRTGAGGRNEQFF	TGTGCCACCCGTACGGGAGCGGGGGGGCGCAATGAGCAGTTCTTC
-	TRBV29-1	-	TRBJ1-1	CSVGQGGITEAFF	TGCAGCGTTGGCCAGGGAGGGATCACTGAAGCTTTCTTT
TRBD1	TRBV7-7	-	TRBJ2-3	CASSLGQGSDTQYF	TGTGCTAGCAGCTTAGGACAGGGGTCAGATACGCAGTATTTT
-	TRBV9	-	TRBJ2-6	CASGGGAEANVLTF	TGTGCCAGCGGTGGAGGGGCGGAGGCCAACGTCCTGACTTTC
-	TRBV14	-	TRBJ2-7	CASSQEIGVYEQYF	TGTGCCAGCAGCCAAGAAATAGGGGTCTACGAGCAGTACTTC
TRBD1	TRBV6-5	-	TRBJ2-2	CASSYSTGAGELFF	TGTGCCAGCAGTTACTCGACAGGGGCCGGGGAGCTGTTTTTT
TRBD1	TRBV7-8	once	TRBJ1-2	CASSITGDRGRGYTF	TGTGCCAGCAGCATAACAGGGGACAGGGGTAGGGGCTACACCTTC
-	TRBV19	-	TRBJ1-1	CASSIVGGTEAFF	TGTGCCAGTAGTATTGTCGGGGGCACTGAAGCTTTCTTT
-	TRBV27	-	TRBJ2-2	CASSSRGGAGELFF	TGTGCCAGCAGTTCCCGGGGCGGGGCCGGGGAGCTGTTTTTT
-	TRBV10-3	few	TRBJ2-5	CAISETGRETQYF	TGTGCCATCAGTGAGACAGGGCGAGAGACCCAGTACTTC
-	TRBV6-1	-	TRBJ2-5	CASRRPGETQYF	TGTGCCAGCAGACGACCGGGGGAGACCCAGTACTTC
TRBD1	TRBV20-1	-	TRBJ2-1	CSASRDRPFF	TGCAGTGCTAGCCGGGACAGGCCGTTCTTC
-	TRBV12-2	-	TRBJ1-1	CASRLALQGRREAFF	TGTGCAAGTCGCTTAGCGCTACAGGGGAGGCGAGAAGCTTTCTTT
TRBD2	TRBV5-4	-	TRBJ2-5	CASSLSSGGAGETQYF	TGTGCCAGCAGCTTGAGTAGCGGGGGGGCGGGAGAGACCCAGTACTTC
-	TRBV30	-	TRBJ2-7	CAWSGLAPLHYEQYF	TGTGCCTGGAGCGGCCTAGCCCCCCTTCACTACGAGCAGTACTTC